Listed here is a single T cell receptor beta chain. As yet, its antigen is unknown. The CDR3 sequence is 15 residues long. Germline CDR1 MNHEY, CDR2 SMNVEV (reference sequence). Trimming cost V 3 bases and J 1 base, with 12 bases left between them. This record belongs to a study of shared clonotypes between healthy human individuals. Findings of the study overall: Among donors, clonotype sharing was expected to be affected by sequencing depth.

The input for sorted-subset replicate PCRs was around 210 ng DNA, around 27,000 T cell genomes. TCRdb keeps only in-frame clones here, not all; method: immunoSEQ multiplex PCR. The repertoire consists of under 600,000 clones, with 95% to 96% occurring once and the leading ten covering about 0.06%. The receptor was isolated from a woman aged 25 to 45 in good health. Source material: naive CD4+ T cells sorted from blood. The subset denotes: CD45RA+ positively selected. The rearrangement uses TRBV27 and TRBJ1-1; D uncertain. This chain's CDR3 is CASSLPAVKNTEAFF. The CDR3 DNA is TGTGCCAGCAGTTTGCCCGCGGTAAAGAACACTGAAGCTTTCTTT.